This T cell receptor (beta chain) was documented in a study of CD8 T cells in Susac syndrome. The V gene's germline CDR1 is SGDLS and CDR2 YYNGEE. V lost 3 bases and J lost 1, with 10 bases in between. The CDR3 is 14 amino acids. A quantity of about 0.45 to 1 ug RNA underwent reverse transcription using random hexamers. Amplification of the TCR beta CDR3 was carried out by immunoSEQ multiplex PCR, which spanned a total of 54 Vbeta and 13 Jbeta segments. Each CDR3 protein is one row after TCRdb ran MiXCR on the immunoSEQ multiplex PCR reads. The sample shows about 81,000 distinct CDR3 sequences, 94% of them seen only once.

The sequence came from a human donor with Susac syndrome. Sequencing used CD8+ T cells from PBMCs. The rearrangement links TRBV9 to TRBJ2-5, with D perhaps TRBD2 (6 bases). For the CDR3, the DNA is TGTGCCAGCAGCGCTCCAGCGGGCCAAGAGACCCAGTACTTC. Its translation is CASSAPAGQETQYF.